This TCR beta chain comes out of a study of T cell responses to AZD1222 COVID-19 vaccine. The study's findings and limits: Donors skewed white British and female; clonal diversity was possibly underestimated. Spike-wide vaccine-associated CD4 TCRs dominated at 160-218 and 743-854.

Measured with immunoSEQ multiplex PCR; TCRdb has only the in-frame clones, and not every one. The sample contains tens of thousands of clones, roughly 78% of which appear only once. Note on this clone: Its antigen is not identified.

The sequence was obtained from an adult in good health. Material: peripheral blood, obtained on day 0 of AZD1222 vaccination.

The CDR3 loop reads CASSQASPADTQYF. Here the CDR3 DNA reads TGTGCCAGCAGCCAAGCCTCCCCCGCAGATACGCAGTATTTT. The gene calls are TRBV3-1 (or the pseudogene TRBV3-2) and TRBJ2-3; D is ambiguous. The CDR3 is 14 amino acids. Trimming took 1 base from V and 4 from J, leaving 9 bases between them. Per germline, CDR1 LGHDT and CDR2 YNNKEL (reference sequence).